The next 14 T cell receptor beta chains were all read from a single sample in a study of T cells in localized non-small cell lung cancer. Here immunoSEQ multiplex PCR was the method, and the copy in TCRdb shows in-frame clones only, minus some. The sample consists of around 2,700 clones, around 20% of them appearing once. The sample was lung tumor tissue, taken before any cancer treatment. The receptors come from a male donor older than 55 with stage III squamous cell lung carcinoma.

This clone is labeled medium-sized. The V call is TRBV6-8, the J call TRBJ1-2; D gene unclear. This CDR3 spans 14 amino acids. Germline V gives CDR1 MNHGY, CDR2 SAAAGT. Trimming removed 4 bases from V and 4 bases from J, with 13 bases in between. The CDR3: CASSSTAQSYGYTF. CDR3 sequence (DNA): TGTGCCAGCAGTTCAACGGCGCAGTCCTATGGCTACACCTTC.

Many counts were recorded for this clone. Here the CDR3 DNA reads TGTGCCAGCAGCTTAGGACAGGGGAACAATCAGCCCCAGCATTTT. It translates to CASSLGQGNNQPQHF. The rearrangement uses TRBV11-3 and TRBJ1-5; 8 nucleotides line up with TRBD1. The length of the CDR3 is 15 residues. Trimming at V came to 1 base and at J to 3 bases, leaving 2 bases not matched to a gene. CDR1 and CDR2 (germline): SGHNT, YENEEA. The full variable domain, its missing parts supplied by reference TRBV11-3 and TRBJ1-5, is EAGVVQSPRYKIIEKKQPVAFWCNPISGHNTLYWYLQNLGQGPELLIRYENEEAVDDSQLPKDRFSAERLKGVDSTLKIQPAELGDSAVYLCASSLGQGNNQPQHFGDGTRLSIL.

This clone was found a few times. This chain joins TRBV9 and TRBJ2-3, with TRBD1 matching 8 bases. The germline V gene encodes CDR1 SGDLS and CDR2 YYNGEE. The CDR3 totals 16 residues. Trimming took 0 bases from V and 1 from J; bases not matched to a gene: 4. The CDR3 loop is CASSVEWGQGTDTQYF. The DNA for the CDR3 is TGTGCCAGCAGCGTAGAGTGGGGACAGGGCACAGATACGCAGTATTTT.

The V call is TRBV6-8, the J call TRBJ2-1, with TRBD2 identical over 13 bases. The length of the CDR3 is 16 residues. The V segment lost 5 bases and the J segment 8 bases; nucleotides outside the gene matches: 9. Germline assignment: CDR1 MNHGY and CDR2 SAAAGT. CDR3 in DNA: TGTGCCAGCAGTGGACTAGCGGGGGCCCTACCCGATGAGCAGTTCTTC. Translation gives CASSGLAGALPDEQFF.

The genes are TRBV5-1 and TRBJ1-1, with D tentatively TRBD1 (5 bases). Germline V gene data show CDR1 as SGHRS and CDR2 as YFSETQ. V lost 2 bases to trimming and J lost 5 bases, with 13 bases between them. This CDR3 has 14 amino acids. Here the CDR3 reads CASSFSAGGTEAFF. CDR3 nucleotide sequence: TGCGCCAGCAGCTTCAGCGCGGGGGGAACTGAAGCTTTCTTT.

This chain connects TRBV6-8 to TRBJ2-1; possible D gene TRBD2, 5 bases. Per the germline V gene, CDR1 is MNHGY and CDR2 is SAAAGT. This CDR3 has 14 amino acids. Trimming pared 6 bases from V and 9 bases from J, leaving 18 bases between. CDR3 bases: TGTGCCAGCAGCCTCCGCCTACTAGAGCGTGAGCAGTTCTTC. It specifies CASSLRLLEREQFF.

This clone has more than one count but fewer than ten. The V and J genes are TRBV11-3 and TRBJ2-3; weak D call: TRBD2 (7 bases). CDR1 and CDR2 from the germline V gene are SGHNT and YENEEA. The length of the CDR3 is 14 residues. Trimming pared 5 bases from V and 5 bases from J, leaving 14 bases between. This CDR3 reads CASSTRGRGDTQYF. The DNA of the CDR3 is TGTGCCAGCAGCACGAGGGGGAGGGGAGATACGCAGTATTTT.

The chain carries TRBV11-3 and TRBJ2-1; TRBD1 matches at 10 bases. Germline V CDR1 and CDR2: SGHNT, YENEEA. After removal of 6 bases from V and 9 bases from J, the junction contained 14 bases not matched to a gene. The CDR3 consists of 16 residues. CDR3 amino acids: CASRAPSTGGLGEQFF. The CDR3 coding sequence is TGTGCCAGCAGGGCCCCTTCGACAGGGGGCTTGGGTGAGCAGTTCTTC.

This clone has just a few counts. This rearrangement joins TRBV9 to TRBJ2-7; either TRBD1 or TRBD2 may supply D (6 bases each). Germline assignment: CDR1 SGDLS and CDR2 YYNGEE. V was shortened by 5 bases and J by 6 bases, with 12 bases between the two germline ends. The CDR3 runs 12 residues. The CDR3: CASRNKGGEQYV. The CDR3 DNA is TGTGCCAGCAGAAATAAGGGGGGCGAGCAGTACGTC.

The chain recombines TRBV15 with TRBJ1-5; D is uncertain. Trimming stripped 0 bases from V and 0 bases from J, with 9 bases between. The CDR3 covers 16 residues. The germline V gene has CDR1 LNHNV and CDR2 YYDKDF (reference sequence). The chain's CDR3 is CATSREAPSSNQPQHF. The CDR3 DNA reads TGTGCCACCAGCAGAGAGGCCCCCTCTAGCAATCAGCCCCAGCATTTT. The full variable domain, its missing parts supplied by reference TRBV15 and TRBJ1-5, is DAMVIQNPRYQVTQFGKPVTLSCSQTLNHNVMYWYQQKSSQAPKLLFHYYDKDFNNEADTPDNFQSRRPNTSFCFLDIRSPGLGDTAMYLCATSREAPSSNQPQHFGDGTRLSIL.

CDR3 sequence reads: CASNEPGQGEAFF. The CDR3 DNA is TGTGCCAGCAATGAACCGGGACAGGGTGAAGCTTTCTTT. The genes are TRBV6-8 and TRBJ1-1; 9 bases agree with TRBD1. CDR1 and CDR2 (germline): MNHGY, SAAAGT. V was pared by 7 bases and J by 7 bases, with 7 bases of the junction left unmatched. The CDR3 spans 13 residues.

The rearrangement links TRBV16 to TRBJ1-5, with 8 bases fitting TRBD1. V lost 0 bases to trimming and J lost 5 bases; unmatched junction nucleotides: 3. This CDR3 has 15 residues. Germline CDR1 KGHSY, CDR2 FQNENV. The CDR3 is CASSQSGTGYQPQHF. The CDR3 bases are TGTGCCAGCAGCCAATCGGGGACAGGCTATCAGCCCCAGCATTTT.

By share, this clone counts as medium-sized. The chain recombines TRBV11-3 with TRBJ1-5; tentative D call: TRBD1 (6 bases). CDR1 and CDR2 from the germline V gene are SGHNT and YENEEA. The V end lost 1 base, the J end lost 5 bases, and 12 bases lay between the germline ends. The CDR3 runs 15 residues. In nucleotides, the CDR3 is TGTGCCAGCAGCTTAGGCGGGACAAATTATCAGCCCCAGCATTTT. This sequence encodes CASSLGGTNYQPQHF.

This clone was counted a few times. The chain employs TRBV1 and TRBJ1-4. TRBV1 is assigned pseudogene status. There are 15 residues in the CDR3. The CDR3 DNA reads TGCGCCAGCAGCCGGCCCGACAGGGAGGGTGAAAAACTGTTTTTT. Protein sequence: CASSRPDREGEKLFF.